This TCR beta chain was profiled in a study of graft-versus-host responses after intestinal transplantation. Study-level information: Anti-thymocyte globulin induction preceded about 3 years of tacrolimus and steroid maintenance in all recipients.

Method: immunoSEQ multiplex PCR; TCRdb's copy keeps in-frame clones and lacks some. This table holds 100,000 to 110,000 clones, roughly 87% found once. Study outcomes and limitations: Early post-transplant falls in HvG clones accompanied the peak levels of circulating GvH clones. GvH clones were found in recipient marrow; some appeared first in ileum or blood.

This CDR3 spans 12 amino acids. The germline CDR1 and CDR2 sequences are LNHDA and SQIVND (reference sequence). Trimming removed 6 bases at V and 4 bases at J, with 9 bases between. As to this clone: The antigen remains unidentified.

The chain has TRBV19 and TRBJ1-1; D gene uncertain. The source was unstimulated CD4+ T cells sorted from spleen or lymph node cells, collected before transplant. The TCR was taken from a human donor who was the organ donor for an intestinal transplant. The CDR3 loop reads CASSSFGTEAFF. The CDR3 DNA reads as TGTGCCAGTAGCTCCTTCGGCACTGAAGCTTTCTTT.